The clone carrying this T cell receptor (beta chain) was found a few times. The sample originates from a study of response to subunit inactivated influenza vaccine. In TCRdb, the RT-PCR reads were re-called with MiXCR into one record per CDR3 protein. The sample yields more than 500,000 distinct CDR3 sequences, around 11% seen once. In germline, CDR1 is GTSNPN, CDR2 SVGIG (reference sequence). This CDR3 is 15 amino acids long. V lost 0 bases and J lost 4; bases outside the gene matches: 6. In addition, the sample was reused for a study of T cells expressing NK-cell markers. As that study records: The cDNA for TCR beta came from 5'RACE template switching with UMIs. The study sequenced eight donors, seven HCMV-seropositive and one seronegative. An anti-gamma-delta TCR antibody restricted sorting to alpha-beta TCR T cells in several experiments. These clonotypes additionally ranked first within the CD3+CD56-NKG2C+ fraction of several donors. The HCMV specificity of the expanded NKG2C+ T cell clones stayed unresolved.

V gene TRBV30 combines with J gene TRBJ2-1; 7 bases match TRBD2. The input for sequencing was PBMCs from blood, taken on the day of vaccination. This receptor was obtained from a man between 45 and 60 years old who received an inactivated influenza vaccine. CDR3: CAWSVGAGPYNEQFF. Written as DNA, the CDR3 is TGTGCCTGGAGTGTAGGAGCGGGGCCTTACAATGAGCAGTTCTTC.